What follows are 31 T cell receptor beta chains derived from one specimen sequenced in a study of OX40 agonist ivuxolimab in advanced cancers. Clones were read by immunoSEQ multiplex PCR, and TCRdb kept only the in-frame ones, dropping some. This table has under 90,000 clones, under 95% appearing once. Sequenced material: CD4+ or CD8+ T cells sorted from blood, taken in a trial of the OX40 agonist ivuxolimab. Every receptor here comes from an adult with an advanced solid tumor such as melanoma, head and neck, liver or kidney cancer.

V usage is TRBV19 and J usage is TRBJ1-3, with D maybe TRBD1 (5 bases). Germline V lookup: CDR1 LNHDA, CDR2 SQIVND (reference sequence). V was trimmed by 6 bases and J by 3 bases, leaving 12 bases between them. CDR3 size: 14 residues. CDR3 residues: CASRQAVNGNTIYF. The CDR3 DNA sequence: TGTGCCAGTAGACAGGCAGTAAATGGAAACACCATATATTTT.

J is TRBJ1-5 and V is TRBV4-1; TRBD1 matches 8 bases. The CDR3 loop spans 16 amino acids. The V and J ends lost 3 bases and 5 bases, in that order; junction bases with no gene match: 9. From germline, CDR1 is MGHRA and CDR2 YSYEKL. The CDR3 loop reads CASSHWTGTMDQPQHF. Here the CDR3 DNA reads TGCGCCAGCAGCCACTGGACAGGGACTATGGATCAGCCCCAGCATTTT.

This rearrangement joins TRBV6-7 to TRBJ2-3; 7 bases are a match to TRBD1. TRBV6-7 carries the ORF label, with uncertain function. The CDR3 runs 19 residues. The trim removed 2 bases at V and 5 bases at J, leaving 19 bases unmatched. In nucleotides, the CDR3 is TGTGCCAGCAGTTACCCCGCTATTGACAGGGACCCCCGGGGAGATACGCAGTATTTT. This codes for CASSYPAIDRDPRGDTQYF.

The rearrangement links TRBV29-1 to TRBJ1-1; the D is unclear. Germline loops: CDR1 SQVTM, CDR2 ANQGSEA. V was shortened by 2 bases and J by 0 bases, with 4 bases between the two germline ends. This CDR3 is built from 12 residues. The CDR3 DNA follows: TGCAGCGTTGAATCCGTGAACACTGAAGCTTTCTTT. This encodes CSVESVNTEAFF.

The chain couples TRBV11-2 to TRBJ1-1; D is undetermined. Germline V gene data show CDR1 as SGHAT and CDR2 as FQNNGV. Between the trimmed V and J ends, which lost 3 bases and 1 base, there was a span of 6 bases. The CDR3 loop spans 13 amino acids. The chain's CDR3 is CASSFSANTEAFF. CDR3 bases: TGTGCCAGCAGCTTTTCGGCGAACACTGAAGCTTTCTTT. The full variable domain, its missing parts supplied by reference TRBV11-2 and TRBJ1-1, is EAGVAQSPRYKIIEKRQSVAFWCNPISGHATLYWYQQILGQGPKLLIQFQNNGVVDDSQLPKDRFSAERLKGVDSTLKIQPAKLEDSAVYLCASSFSANTEAFFGQGTRLTVV.

The V gene is TRBV10-3, the J gene TRBJ1-2; D is ambiguous. Germline lookup yields CDR1 ENHRY and CDR2 SYGVKD. With 8 bases removed from V and 3 bases from J, the gap between germline ends came to 16 bases. CDR3 size: 14 residues. Here the CDR3 DNA reads TGTGCCATCCTTTCGGAGGGTCCCGACTATGGCTACACCTTC. Translated, it gives CAILSEGPDYGYTF.

The J gene is TRBJ1-6, the V gene TRBV28, with D unresolved. The CDR3 has 16 amino acids. V was shortened by 2 bases and J by 0 bases, with 8 bases between the two germline ends. Germline V gene sequence: CDR1 MDHEN, CDR2 SYDVKM. Here the CDR3 DNA reads TGTGCCAGCAGTTTAAGGCGGAGCTCCTATAATTCACCCCTCCACTTT. Encoded protein: CASSLRRSSYNSPLHF.

The chain recombines TRBV4-3 with TRBJ2-1, with D unresolved. V gave up 3 bases and J gave up 6 bases, with 9 bases separating them. Germline V lookup: CDR1 LGHNA, CDR2 YSLEER. The CDR3 spans 13 residues. CDR3: CASSHTSPNEQFF. CDR3 coding DNA: TGCGCCAGCAGCCATACCTCCCCCAATGAGCAGTTCTTC.

V usage is TRBV2 and J usage is TRBJ2-1; 9 positions match TRBD2. The CDR3 contains 17 residues. The germline V gene encodes CDR1 SNHLY and CDR2 FYNNEI. V trimming: 4 bases; J trimming: 10 bases; junction bases outside the gene matches: 17. CDR3: CASSGGTGLATAGEQFF. The CDR3 region has the DNA TGTGCCAGCAGTGGGGGGACTGGACTAGCGACCGCCGGAGAGCAGTTCTTC.

This rearrangement joins TRBV9 to TRBJ2-5; the match to TRBD1 covers 9 bases. The germline gives CDR1 SGDLS, CDR2 YYNGEE. The V segment lost 4 bases and the J segment 2 bases; nucleotides outside the gene matches: 3. This CDR3 is built from 14 residues. Here the CDR3 DNA reads TGTGCCAGCAGCATCGGGACAGGGCAAGAGACCCAGTACTTC. As protein: CASSIGTGQETQYF.

The chain uses TRBV30 and TRBJ1-2, with TRBD1 matching 7 bases. Trimming at V came to 4 bases and at J to 7 bases, leaving 12 bases not matched to a gene. CDR3 size: 14 residues. Germline V CDR1 and CDR2: GTSNPN, SVGIG (reference sequence). The CDR3 nucleotides read TGTGCCTGGACCACTCCGGGACAGAAGATTGGCTACACCTTC. This gives the protein CAWTTPGQKIGYTF.

The J gene is TRBJ2-7, the V gene TRBV2, with unresolved D. CDR3 length: 15 residues. Germline assignment: CDR1 SNHLY and CDR2 FYNNEI. Trimming left V 5 bases short and J 0 bases short, with 14 bases between. The CDR3 DNA sequence: TGTGCCAGCAGTACAGACTCAAGGGCCTCCTACGAGCAGTACTTC. This gives the protein CASSTDSRASYEQYF.

This chain joins TRBV6-5 and TRBJ1-1; D ambiguous. V gave up 2 bases and J gave up 8 bases, with 12 bases separating them. Germline V gene data show CDR1 as MNHEY and CDR2 as SVGAGI. The CDR3 runs 13 residues. CDR3 bases: TGTGCCAGCAGTTACAGATCGGAGGCGGAAGCTTTCTTT. It translates to CASSYRSEAEAFF.

The chain employs TRBV13 and TRBJ2-7; D unresolved. The CDR3 spans 14 residues. Germline CDR1 PRHDT, CDR2 FYEKMQ (reference sequence). V was cut by 5 bases and J by 1 base, with 12 bases left in between. CDR3 region: CASSPRGRSYEQYF. As DNA, the CDR3 is TGTGCCAGCAGCCCGAGAGGTAGGTCCTACGAGCAGTACTTC.

The count of this clone is one. The chain joins TRBV9 to TRBJ2-7; 7 bases are a match to TRBD1. CDR1 is SGDLS and CDR2 is YYNGEE in the germline V gene. The junction had 6 bases not matched to a gene; V was cut back by 3 bases and J by 0 bases. The CDR3 has 15 amino acids. The CDR3 loop is CASSARDSSSYEQYF. CDR3 nucleotides: TGTGCCAGCAGCGCCCGGGACAGCAGCTCCTACGAGCAGTACTTC.

V and J are TRBV6-1 and TRBJ1-1; D gene uncertain. In germline, CDR1 is MNHNS, CDR2 SASEGT. The V and J ends lost 0 bases and 13 bases respectively, with 0 bases between them. This CDR3 has 8 amino acids. The CDR3 DNA follows: TGTGCCAGCAGTGAAGCTTTCTTT. Translating it yields CASSEAFF.

This clone was counted between two and nine times. This chain joins TRBV6-6 and TRBJ1-1; D gene uncertain. The germline V and J ends were trimmed by 4 bases and 1 base, with 13 bases remaining between them. Germline CDR1 reads MNHNY; CDR2 reads SVGAGI (reference sequence). The CDR3 runs to 15 residues. CDR3 bases: TGTGCCAGCAGTTTACTCGACACAACGAACACTGAAGCTTTCTTT. Its protein is CASSLLDTTNTEAFF.

V is TRBV7-6 and J is TRBJ2-1; the match to TRBD2 covers 7 bases. V trimming: 5 bases; J trimming: 5 bases; junction bases outside the gene matches: 6. There are 14 residues in the CDR3. Germline CDR1 and CDR2: SGHVS and FNYEAQ. CDR3 in DNA: TGTGCCAGCAGCCCCGCGGGAGTTGACAATGAGCAGTTCTTC. Translation: CASSPAGVDNEQFF.

This chain uses TRBV6-5 with TRBJ2-7; no definite D call. The CDR3 has 14 amino acids. V was clipped by 0 bases and J by 0 bases, with 6 bases between them. Germline V gives CDR1 MNHEY, CDR2 SVGAGI. The CDR3 is CASSYSRSSYEQYF. For the CDR3, the DNA is TGTGCCAGCAGTTACTCGCGCAGCTCCTACGAGCAGTACTTC.

The gene calls are TRBV6-4 and TRBJ1-1; a possible D gene is TRBD1 (6 bases). CDR1 MRHNA and CDR2 SNTAGT come from the germline V gene. The CDR3 totals 14 residues. Between the trimmed V and J ends, which lost 4 bases and 2 bases, there was a span of 11 bases. CDR3 bases: TGTGCCAGCAGTGGAGGGGGGCTCAACACTGAAGCTTTCTTT. This sequence encodes CASSGGGLNTEAFF.

V is TRBV27 and J is TRBJ1-1; D remains unclear. The CDR3 totals 14 residues. Germline lookup yields CDR1 MNHEY and CDR2 SMNVEV (reference sequence). The V end was cut by 2 bases, the J end by 1 base, with 8 bases between. The CDR3 spells CASSLVFQNTEAFF. In DNA, the CDR3 is TGTGCCAGCAGTTTAGTTTTCCAGAACACTGAAGCTTTCTTT.

This chain connects TRBV7-2 to TRBJ2-7; 8 nucleotides align to TRBD2. Germline V gene lookup returns CDR1 SGHTA and CDR2 FQGNSA. The junction had 9 bases not matched to a gene; V was cut back by 5 bases and J by 0 bases. The CDR3 runs to 16 residues. The CDR3 sequence: CASSPRPSGSSYEQYF. CDR3 nucleotides: TGTGCCAGCAGCCCCCGACCCAGCGGGAGCTCCTACGAGCAGTACTTC.

The genes are TRBV9 and TRBJ2-3, with D hard to call. Germline lookup yields CDR1 SGDLS and CDR2 YYNGEE. Trimming took 2 bases from V and 2 from J, leaving 18 bases between them. The CDR3 covers 17 residues. CDR3 coding DNA: TGTGCCAGCAGCGTGGGATCGCTAGTGAGCGTCACAGATACGCAGTATTTT. It yields the protein CASSVGSLVSVTDTQYF.

The chain recombines TRBV11-2 with TRBJ1-5; D unclear. The CDR3 has 13 amino acids. Germline lookup yields CDR1 SGHAT and CDR2 FQNNGV. Trimming removed 0 bases at V and 7 bases at J, with 7 bases between. The CDR3 region is CASSLDWKQPQHF. DNA of the CDR3: TGTGCCAGCAGCTTAGATTGGAAGCAGCCCCAGCATTTT.

This sequence joins TRBV5-6 and TRBJ1-1, with D perhaps matching TRBD1 (5 bases). The CDR3 spans 12 residues. V was trimmed by 0 bases and J by 8 bases, leaving 8 bases between them. CDR1 and CDR2 (germline): SGHDT, YYEEEE. The CDR3 region has the DNA TGTGCCAGCAGCTTGGGGGGCGTCGAAGCTTTCTTT. This sequence encodes CASSLGGVEAFF.

The CDR3: CASSQDRGSNQPQHF. As DNA, the CDR3 is TGCGCCAGCAGCCAAGATAGGGGAAGCAATCAGCCCCAGCATTTT. The J gene is TRBJ1-5, the V gene TRBV4-3; a possible D gene is TRBD1 (5 bases). CDR1 is LGHNA and CDR2 is YSLEER in the germline V gene. The V end was cut by 0 bases, the J end by 1 base, with 7 bases between. The CDR3 runs to 15 residues.

The chain carries TRBV19 and TRBJ2-7; 7 nucleotides match TRBD1. With 5 bases clipped from V and 0 bases from J, the junction kept 4 bases outside the gene matches. The CDR3 spans 14 residues. From germline, CDR1 is LNHDA and CDR2 SQIVND (reference sequence). The CDR3 DNA follows: TGTGCCAGTAGTCCAGGGGGACACTCCTACGAGCAGTACTTC. It yields the protein CASSPGGHSYEQYF.

V gene TRBV2 combines with J gene TRBJ1-2; TRBD1 is a possible D gene (5 bases). The CDR3 spans 14 residues. The V gene's germline CDR1 is SNHLY and CDR2 FYNNEI. Trimming cost V 4 bases and J 8 bases, with 17 bases left between them. The CDR3: CASSADPLRGGYTF. In nucleotides, the CDR3 is TGTGCCAGCAGTGCTGACCCACTCCGGGGGGGCTACACCTTC.

The CDR3: CASSEWGLAGDYEQYF. The CDR3 nucleotides read TGTGCCAGCAGTGAATGGGGTCTAGCGGGGGACTACGAGCAGTACTTC. The rearrangement joins TRBV25-1 to TRBJ2-7; 10 bases line up with TRBD2. CDR1 is MGHDK, CDR2 SYGVNS, per germline. The CDR3 sequence is 16 residues long. Trimming at V came to 1 base and at J to 3 bases, leaving 6 bases not matched to a gene.

The chain couples TRBV5-1 to TRBJ2-7; TRBD1 aligns across 8 bases. CDR3 length: 17 amino acids. Trimming at V came to 1 base and at J to 0 bases, leaving 9 bases not matched to a gene. From germline, CDR1 is SGHRS and CDR2 YFSETQ. CDR3 loop: CASSLRQGAYTSYEQYF. Here the CDR3 DNA reads TGCGCCAGCAGCTTGAGGCAGGGGGCTTATACCTCCTACGAGCAGTACTTC.

The chain combines TRBV29-1 with TRBJ2-1, with TRBD1 identical over 7 bases. This CDR3 is built from 13 residues. CDR1 SQVTM and CDR2 ANQGSEA come from the germline V gene. V shed 7 bases, J shed 4 bases, and the junction held 7 bases outside the gene matches. The chain's CDR3 is CSGRQGIYNEQFF. CDR3 in DNA: TGCAGCGGCCGACAGGGAATTTACAATGAGCAGTTCTTC.